The 30 T cell receptor beta chains listed next were all sequenced from one sample in a study of T cells in Graves' hyperthyroidism and ophthalmopathy. RNA transcripts yielded amplified TCR beta CDR3 regions. RT-PCR in the first round (using the HTBI primer set) targeted the TCR CDR3. TCRdb itself ran the multiplex PCR reads through MiXCR, one entry per CDR3 protein. This table holds approximately 330,000 distinct CDR3 sequences, 21% found once. Material: blood. The receptors stem from a woman aged 50 to 65 with Graves' hyperthyroidism.

Many counts were recorded for this clonotype. J is TRBJ2-5 and V is TRBV28, with 9 positions matching TRBD2. Trimming at V came to 4 bases and at J to 4 bases, leaving 22 bases not matched to a gene. Germline CDR1 and CDR2: MDHEN and SYDVKM. The CDR3 is 20 residues long. The CDR3 nucleotides are TGTGCCAGCAGTTCACTGGGTATCGGCGGGGGGGCCGGGGGCGCAGAGACCCAGTACTTC. Translated, it gives CASSSLGIGGGAGGAETQYF.

This clonotype was seen many times. The rearrangement links TRBV20-1 to TRBJ2-7; D uncertain. The CDR3 covers 11 residues. Germline lookup yields CDR1 DFQATT and CDR2 SNEGSKA (reference sequence). The germline V and J ends were trimmed by 2 bases and 6 bases, with 8 bases remaining between them. CDR3 loop: CSARKPGEQYF. The CDR3 DNA is TGCAGTGCTAGAAAACCGGGCGAGCAGTACTTC.

The count of this clonotype is one. The chain joins TRBV27 to TRBJ2-7; 10 nucleotides agree with TRBD2. Germline-derived CDR1 and CDR2 are MNHEY and SMNVEV (reference sequence). V dropped 5 bases and J dropped 2; count of bases not matched to a gene: 6. The CDR3 runs to 15 residues. This CDR3 reads CASSDGLAVAYEQYF. In DNA form, the CDR3 reads TGTGCCAGCAGTGACGGACTAGCGGTCGCCTACGAGCAGTACTTC.

This clonotype has ten or more counts. This chain uses TRBV20-1 with TRBJ2-2, with TRBD2 identical over 8 bases. The germline gives CDR1 DFQATT, CDR2 SNEGSKA (reference sequence). V lost 3 bases, J lost 4 bases, and 7 bases stayed unmatched. The CDR3 consists of 15 residues. This CDR3 is CSASGGGPFTGELFF. The DNA for the CDR3 is TGCAGTGCTAGTGGCGGGGGGCCCTTCACCGGGGAGCTGTTTTTT.

This clonotype was observed many times. This sequence joins TRBV30 and TRBJ1-2, with 8 bases identical to TRBD1. This CDR3 has 14 residues. V was clipped by 0 bases and J by 3 bases; unmatched bases: 3. Germline CDR1 GTSNPN, CDR2 SVGIG (reference sequence). CDR3 loop: CAWSVAGGHYGYTF. The CDR3 DNA reads as TGTGCCTGGAGTGTAGCAGGGGGCCACTATGGCTACACCTTC.

The CDR3 coding sequence is TGCGCCAGCAGCCAAGATAGCGGGAGGGCAAGCGAGCAGTACTTC. As protein: CASSQDSGRASEQYF. The rearrangement joins TRBV4-1 to TRBJ2-7; TRBD2 matches at 11 bases. Germline CDR1 reads MGHRA; CDR2 reads YSYEKL. This CDR3 spans 15 amino acids. Trimming cost V 0 bases and J 6 bases; bases outside gene matches: 4.

This clonotype occurred many times. This sequence joins TRBV20-1 and TRBJ1-1; no definite D call. V lost 0 bases and J lost 2, with 16 bases in between. The germline CDR1 and CDR2 sequences are DFQATT and SNEGSKA (reference sequence). This CDR3 comprises 16 residues. For the CDR3, the DNA is TGCAGTGCTAGAGATAGGAGGAACAGTCTCAACACTGAAGCTTTCTTT. Its translation: CSARDRRNSLNTEAFF.

This clonotype has only a few counts. The genes are TRBV29-1 and TRBJ2-1, with a possible D match to TRBD1 (6 bases). The CDR3 length is 16 residues. The germline CDR1 and CDR2 sequences are SQVTM and ANQGSEA. V was shortened by 5 bases and J by 0 bases, with 17 bases between the two germline ends. The CDR3 bases are TGCAGCGTTACAGGCCAGGGGCGGAGCTCCTACAATGAGCAGTTCTTC. Translation gives CSVTGQGRSSYNEQFF.

The V and J genes are TRBV12-3 or TRBV12-4 and TRBJ2-5; TRBD1 aligns across 7 bases. Trimming removed 6 bases from V and 5 bases from J; junction bases left unmatched: 15. CDR3 length: 16 amino acids. CDR3 sequence reads: CASSIREGGLRETQYF. The CDR3 DNA sequence: TGTGCCAGCAGCATACGAGAAGGGGGCTTGAGGGAGACCCAGTACTTC.

This clonotype was counted at least ten times. This chain joins TRBV2 and TRBJ2-3, with D possibly TRBD2 on 6 matching bases. CDR1 is SNHLY, CDR2 FYNNEI, per germline. The length of the CDR3 is 13 residues. V lost 7 bases to trimming and J lost 3 bases, with 11 bases between them. In DNA form, the CDR3 reads TGTGCCAGCACCCCGGGGGTTACAGATACGCAGTATTTT. Encoded protein: CASTPGVTDTQYF.

This clonotype occurred many times. V usage is TRBV5-1 and J usage is TRBJ2-2, with D possibly being TRBD1 (5 bases). CDR3 length: 14 amino acids. Germline CDR1 SGHRS, CDR2 YFSETQ. The V end lost 2 bases, the J end lost 3 bases, and 8 bases lay between the germline ends. Written as DNA, the CDR3 is TGCGCCAGCAGCTTCGGCAGGGACACCGGGGAGCTGTTTTTT. Translation gives CASSFGRDTGELFF.

This clonotype was recorded a few times. The chain carries TRBV27 and TRBJ2-7; D gene unclear. Deletions cut 3 bases from V and 7 bases from J, with 13 bases between. Germline CDR1 is MNHEY and CDR2 is SMNVEV (reference sequence). The CDR3 runs to 13 residues. The CDR3 sequence is CASSFGVFGEQYF. The CDR3 region has the DNA TGTGCCAGCAGTTTTGGGGTTTTCGGGGAGCAGTACTTC.

This clonotype was detected many times. The CDR3 region is CASSPPRQGNTEAFF. CDR3 bases: TGTGCCAGCTCACCACCCCGACAGGGGAACACTGAAGCTTTCTTT. The V gene is TRBV18, the J gene TRBJ1-1; the match to TRBD1 covers 7 bases. Unmatched junction bases numbered 2, after V lost 0 bases and J lost 1 base. Germline CDR1 reads KGHSH; CDR2 reads LQKENI. The CDR3 contains 15 residues.

This clonotype was found many times. This chain connects TRBV11-1 to TRBJ1-3, with 7 nucleotides matching TRBD1. The germline CDR1 and CDR2 sequences are SGHAT and FQDESV (reference sequence). Losses at the gene ends were 7 bases for V and 0 bases for J; bases not matched to a gene: 3. The length of the CDR3 is 14 residues. CDR3 sequence: CASKQGDSGNTIYF. In DNA form, the CDR3 reads TGTGCCAGCAAGCAGGGGGACTCTGGAAACACCATATATTTT.

This clonotype showed up just a few times. This chain uses TRBV2 with TRBJ1-2; D is uncertain. Germline CDR1 SNHLY, CDR2 FYNNEI. This CDR3 is built from 11 residues. Trimming cost V 2 bases and J 8 bases, with 6 bases left between them. CDR3 loop: CASSEYGGYTF. The CDR3 DNA reads as TGTGCCAGCAGTGAATACGGGGGCTACACCTTC. The complete variable domain, with remaining parts taken from reference TRBV2 and TRBJ1-2, reads EPEVTQTPSHQVTQMGQEVILRCVPISNHLYFYWYRQILGQKVEFLVSFYNNEISEKSEIFDDQFSVERPDGSNFTLKIRSTKLEDSAMYFCASSEYGGYTFGSGTRLTVV.

The chain is built from TRBV2 and TRBJ2-3, with no clear D. The germline V and J ends were trimmed by 5 bases and 7 bases, with 10 bases remaining between them. Germline lookup yields CDR1 SNHLY and CDR2 FYNNEI. This CDR3 is 12 amino acids long. Here the CDR3 DNA reads TGTGCCAGCAGTCTTAAGGGAAATACGCAGTATTTT. This codes for CASSLKGNTQYF.

This clonotype showed up many times. The rearrangement links TRBV7-2 to TRBJ2-1; 11 positions match TRBD2. The CDR3 runs 16 residues. Germline CDR1 and CDR2: SGHTA and FQGNSA. Unmatched junction bases numbered 4, after V lost 0 bases and J lost 6 bases. The CDR3 DNA sequence: TGTGCCAGCAGCTTAGCGTTTAGCGGGAGGGCCAATGAGCAGTTCTTC. Translating it yields CASSLAFSGRANEQFF.

This clonotype was observed many times. The chain combines TRBV30 with TRBJ1-3; D is uncertain. Per germline, CDR1 GTSNPN and CDR2 SVGIG (reference sequence). This CDR3 is 14 amino acids long. CDR3 in amino acids: CALDEVNSGNTIYF. CDR3 in DNA: TGTGCTCTGGACGAGGTTAACTCTGGAAACACCATATATTTT.

With respect to this clonotype: A clone one base away is much larger, so this may be a read error. This chain uses TRBV12-3 or TRBV12-4 with TRBJ2-5; TRBD2 agrees at 10 bases. The CDR3 contains 16 residues. Trimming took 3 bases from V and 4 from J; bases not matched to a gene: 8. The CDR3 bases are TGTGCCAGCAGTTTTTGGTCTAGCGGGAGTAGAGAGACCCAGTACTTC. Protein sequence: CASSFWSSGSRETQYF.

This clonotype was picked up a small number of times. With a much larger clone just one base away, this may be a read error. CDR3 loop: CASSFPILQGRNSYEQYF. The CDR3 nucleotides read TGTGCCAGCAGTTTCCCAATACTGCAGGGTAGGAACTCCTACGAGCAGTACTTC. The chain couples TRBV28 to TRBJ2-7; possibly TRBD1 for D (5 bases). V lost 3 bases, J lost 0 bases, and 21 bases lay in between. Germline values: CDR1 MDHEN, CDR2 SYDVKM. The CDR3 is 18 residues long.

The chain couples TRBV20-1 to TRBJ1-6; D remains unclear. The CDR3 runs 13 residues. Germline assignment: CDR1 DFQATT and CDR2 SNEGSKA (reference sequence). V lost 7 bases and J lost 0, with 7 bases in between. The CDR3 sequence is CSGVGSYNSPLHF. For the CDR3, the DNA is TGCAGTGGCGTGGGCTCCTATAATTCACCCCTCCACTTT.

This clonotype was seen more than once but under ten times. The V gene is TRBV30, the J gene TRBJ2-3; 9 nucleotides align to TRBD2. After removal of 7 bases from V and 4 bases from J, the junction contained 9 bases not matched to a gene. The CDR3 has 14 amino acids. Per germline, CDR1 GTSNPN and CDR2 SVGIG (reference sequence). The CDR3 DNA is TGTGCCTTCCAGCGGGGGGTGTCGCCAGATACGCAGTATTTT. Translated, it gives CAFQRGVSPDTQYF.

At least ten counts were recorded for this clonotype. V gene TRBV27 combines with J gene TRBJ1-1; D might be TRBD1 (5 bases). This CDR3 has 13 amino acids. Trimming cost V 6 bases and J 1 base, with 9 bases left between them. Germline V gives CDR1 MNHEY, CDR2 SMNVEV (reference sequence). The CDR3 here is CASSRVRNTEAFF. CDR3 in DNA: TGTGCCAGCAGCAGGGTGAGGAACACTGAAGCTTTCTTT.

This clonotype was seen at least ten times. This chain's CDR3 is CASSLRTGTNEKLFF. The DNA of the CDR3 is TGTGCCAGCAGCCTGCGGACAGGGACTAATGAAAAACTGTTTTTT. The chain combines TRBV5-6 with TRBJ1-4; TRBD1 matches at 8 bases. Germline assignment: CDR1 SGHDT and CDR2 YYEEEE. This CDR3 is built from 15 residues. The junction had 4 bases not matched to a gene; V was cut back by 4 bases and J by 2 bases.

This clonotype was seen ten or more times. The V call is TRBV7-3, the J call TRBJ2-3; 8 nucleotides align to TRBD2. The junction had 6 bases not matched to a gene; V was cut back by 5 bases and J by 2 bases. The germline gives CDR1 SGHTA, CDR2 FQGTGA. This CDR3 contains 15 residues. The CDR3 reads CASSLSGAYTDTQYF. For the CDR3, the DNA is TGTGCCAGCAGCCTTAGCGGGGCTTACACAGATACGCAGTATTTT.

This clonotype was observed at least ten times. The J gene is TRBJ1-2, the V gene TRBV29-1, with D possibly TRBD1 on 6 matching bases. Between the trimmed V and J ends, which lost 7 bases and 3 bases, there was a span of 18 bases. The CDR3 loop spans 14 amino acids. Germline V gene data show CDR1 as SQVTM and CDR2 as ANQGSEA. The CDR3 coding sequence is TGCAGCGCAGTGACCCGGGGGCGCGACTATGGCTACACCTTC. Translation gives CSAVTRGRDYGYTF.

This clonotype showed up many times. V usage is TRBV20-1 and J usage is TRBJ2-5, with TRBD2 matching 9 bases. The CDR3 has 14 amino acids. Germline V gene data show CDR1 as DFQATT and CDR2 as SNEGSKA (reference sequence). The ends lost 3 bases at V and 2 bases at J; junction bases unmatched: 4. The chain's CDR3 is CSASLAGRQETQYF. The CDR3 DNA follows: TGCAGTGCTAGCCTAGCGGGAAGGCAAGAGACCCAGTACTTC.

This clonotype was observed many times. The rearrangement uses TRBV12-3 or TRBV12-4 and TRBJ2-6; TRBD2 aligns across 12 bases. The CDR3 runs 19 residues. Unmatched junction bases numbered 12, after V lost 9 bases and J lost 0 bases. The CDR3 DNA sequence: TGTGCCAGTTACTCTAGGGGACTAGCGGGCGGCTCTGGGGCCAACGTCCTGACTTTC. This encodes CASYSRGLAGGSGANVLTF.

This clonotype was counted between two and nine times. V and J are TRBV5-1 and TRBJ1-2; no firm D call. V was pared by 2 bases and J by 6 bases, with 17 bases between. Germline CDR1 reads SGHRS; CDR2 reads YFSETQ. This CDR3 is 15 amino acids long. This CDR3 is CASSLDPDKWDGYTF. The CDR3 DNA reads as TGCGCCAGCAGCTTAGACCCCGACAAGTGGGATGGCTACACCTTC.

This clonotype was seen at least ten times. J is TRBJ1-2 and V is TRBV14, with 8 bases matching TRBD1. Germline assignment: CDR1 SGHDN and CDR2 FVKESK. J lost 5 bases, V lost 4 bases, and 6 bases had no gene match. This CDR3 is built from 14 residues. The DNA for the CDR3 is TGTGCCAGCAGCCGGACAGGGACTCGGTATGGCTACACCTTC. This encodes CASSRTGTRYGYTF.